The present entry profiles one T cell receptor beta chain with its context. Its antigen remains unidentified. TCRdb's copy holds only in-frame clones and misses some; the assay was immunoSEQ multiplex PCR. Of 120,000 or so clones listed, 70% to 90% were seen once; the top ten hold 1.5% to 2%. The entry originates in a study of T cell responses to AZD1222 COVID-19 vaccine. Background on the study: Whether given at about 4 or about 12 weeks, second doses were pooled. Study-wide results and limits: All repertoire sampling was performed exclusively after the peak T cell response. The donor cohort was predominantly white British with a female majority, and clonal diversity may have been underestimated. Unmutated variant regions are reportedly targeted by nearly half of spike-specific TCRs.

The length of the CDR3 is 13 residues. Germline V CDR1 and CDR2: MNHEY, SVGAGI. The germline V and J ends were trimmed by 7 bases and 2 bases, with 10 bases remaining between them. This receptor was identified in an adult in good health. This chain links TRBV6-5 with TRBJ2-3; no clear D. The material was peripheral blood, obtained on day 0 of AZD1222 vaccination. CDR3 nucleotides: TGTGCCAGCATAAATTTAAACACAGATACGCAGTATTTT. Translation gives CASINLNTDTQYF.